This TCR beta chain is drawn from a study of blood T cell repertoires in COVID-19. Study in general: From the United States, Italy and Spain came samples of acute and convalescent COVID-19. T cells, B-cell-depleted T cells, or PBMCs provided the cDNA or gDNA that served as material.

Original data processing: Amplified reference gene primers provided the basis for estimating nucleated cell counts. Data came from immunoSEQ multiplex PCR; TCRdb stores just in-frame clones and leaves some out. V, J and clone size were drawn from that table, and D and trimming were deduced from the DNA. Here the sample spans around 80,000 clones, about 87% being singletons. The CDR3 has 15 amino acids. Germline CDR1 MNHEY, CDR2 SMNVEV (reference sequence). With V trimmed by 6 bases and J by 1 base, 4 bases remained unmatched. The chain joins TRBV27 to TRBJ2-1; 9 bases line up with TRBD2. Sequencing was done on a sample of peripheral blood. The origin of this receptor is a human donor in a cohort sampled during active COVID-19. CDR3 DNA: TGTGCCAGCAGGATAAGCGGGGGGTCCTACAATGAGCAGTTCTTC. Translated, it gives CASRISGGSYNEQFF.